Listed below are T cell receptor beta chains from one sample, sequenced in a study of cytomegalovirus exposure and HLA in healthy donors. Libraries were prepared by immunoSEQ multiplex PCR; TCRdb keeps only in-frame clonotypes and omits some of them. The table includes about 120,000 clones, roughly 90% detected once. The sample was PBMCs. The receptors originated from a woman aged 18-30 years in good health and CMV-seropositive. Each CDR3 is given with its conserved first and last residue. The D gene is left open where the match is weak. Expanded clones are given a class, and other clones once, few, many or no size at all.

TRBJ2-7	few	-	TRBV2	TGTGCCAGCAGTGAACAGAACGAGCAGTACTTC	CASSEQNEQYF
TRBJ2-3	-	TRBD2	TRBV7-9	TGTGCCAGCAGCGGACTAGCGTTTAGCACAGATACGCAGTATTTT	CASSGLAFSTDTQYF
TRBJ1-5	-	TRBD1	TRBV18	TGTGCCAGCTCATCCACCCCGGGGGCAGGGGGTAGCAATCAGCCCCAGCATTTT	CASSSTPGAGGSNQPQHF
TRBJ2-6	-	-	TRBV21-1	TGTGCCAGCAGCAAATTCGAAAGCCTCCGGGCCAACGTCCTGACTTTC	CASSKFESLRANVLTF
TRBJ1-2	once	-	TRBV15	TGTGCCACCAGCAGAGGAGCCCCAGGGGCGCAGTACTATGGCTACACCTTC	CATSRGAPGAQYYGYTF
TRBJ2-1	-	TRBD2	TRBV4-2	TGTGCCAGCAGCCAAGACCGGGGACTAGCGGGAATGAATGAGCAGTTCTTC	CASSQDRGLAGMNEQFF
TRBJ2-2	-	TRBD1	TRBV10-1	TGCGCCAGCAACGGAGGACAGGGGTGGCCCGGCACCGGGGAGCTGTTTTTT	CASNGGQGWPGTGELFF
TRBJ1-1	-	-	TRBV5-1	TGCGCCAGCAGCCATCAGGGGCGGAACACTGAAGCTTTCTTT	CASSHQGRNTEAFF
TRBJ2-1	-	TRBD2	TRBV14	TGTGCCAGCAGCCTAGCCCGGGGGGGTTCGTACAATGAGCAGTTCTTC	CASSLARGGSYNEQFF
TRBJ2-7	-	TRBD2	TRBV7-2	TGTGCCAGCAGCTTAGTAGCGGGAGGTAACGAGCAGTACTTC	CASSLVAGGNEQYF
TRBJ2-1	-	-	TRBV29-1	TGCAGCGTGATGGACTTAGCCTACAATGAGCAGTTCTTC	CSVMDLAYNEQFF
TRBJ2-7	-	TRBD1	TRBV10-3	TGTGCCATCAGTGAGTCAGGGGACAGGTTGAGGTACGAGCAGTACTTC	CAISESGDRLRYEQYF
TRBJ1-1	-	-	TRBV5-4	TGTGCCAGCAGCTTGGTAATCGGCAGGGGCTCGAACACTGAAGCTTTCTTT	CASSLVIGRGSNTEAFF
TRBJ1-5	-	-	TRBV5-6	TGTGCCAGCAGCTTGGTAGAGGATAGCAATCAGCCCCAGCATTTT	CASSLVEDSNQPQHF
TRBJ2-3	-	-	TRBV11-3	TGTGCCAGCAGCTTTCCCCCGTTATATACGCAGTATTTT	CASSFPPLYTQYF
TRBJ2-7	-	TRBD2	TRBV5-1	TGCGCCAGCAGCTTGTTGGCGGGGGGCCAGGACGAGCAGTACTTC	CASSLLAGGQDEQYF
TRBJ1-2	-	TRBD1	TRBV5-1	TGCGCCAGCAGCCGAGGACAGGGGCAGGAGGGCTACACCTTC	CASSRGQGQEGYTF
TRBJ2-1	-	TRBD2	TRBV28	TGTGCCAGCAGTTCTAGCGGCGAGGGGCAGTTCTTC	CASSSSGEGQFF
TRBJ1-6	-	TRBD1	TRBV19	TGTGCCAGTAGTATGGGACAGGGGATTGGTTCACCCCTCCACTTT	CASSMGQGIGSPLHF
TRBJ2-5	-	TRBD1	TRBV10-3	TGTGCCATCAGTGAGTGGGACAGCAAGCAAGAGACCCAGTACTTC	CAISEWDSKQETQYF
TRBJ2-1	-	TRBD2	TRBV5-4	TGTGCCAGGAGTAGCGGGGGAGGGAGCTTGGATGAGCAGTTCTTC	CARSSGGGSLDEQFF
TRBJ2-5	once	-	TRBV30	TGTGCCTGGAAGAACCGAGTCTTCCCCGAGACCCAGTACTTC	CAWKNRVFPETQYF
TRBJ1-1	-	-	TRBV18	TGTGCCAGCTCACCACCTCGACAGGCTGAAGCTTTCTTT	CASSPPRQAEAFF
TRBJ2-6	-	-	TRBV28	TGTGCCAGCAGAGTTGGGGGGACTCCTGGGGCCAACGTCCTGACTTTC	CASRVGGTPGANVLTF
TRBJ2-5	-	-	TRBV5-1	TGCGCCAGCAGCTTTTCCGACAGCCCGGTGGAGACCCAGTACTTC	CASSFSDSPVETQYF
TRBJ1-4	-	-	TRBV7-9	TGTGCCAGCAGCCCTCCTAATGAAAAACTGTTTTTT	CASSPPNEKLFF
TRBJ2-1	once	-	TRBV2	TGTGCCAGCAGTGACAGGGGTAATGAGCAGTTCTTC	CASSDRGNEQFF
TRBJ2-1	-	-	TRBV5-6	TGTGCCAGCAGCTTGGGGGCAGGAATGAACCTTGCCTACAATGAGCAGTTCTTC	CASSLGAGMNLAYNEQFF
TRBJ2-5	-	TRBD2	TRBV5-1	TGCGCCAGCAGCCCGGTGACTAGCGGGGGGGCCGGAGAGACCCAGTACTTC	CASSPVTSGGAGETQYF
TRBJ2-1	-	-	TRBV15	TGTGCCACCAGCAGAGCACAGGGTTCGTATGAGCAGTTCTTC	CATSRAQGSYEQFF
TRBJ2-4	-	-	TRBV15	TGTGCCACCAGCAGATCCGGGGGAGCCAAAAACATTCAGTACTTC	CATSRSGGAKNIQYF
TRBJ1-4	-	-	TRBV4-2	TGTGCCAGCAGCCAAGGATTTGGGCAGTATAATGAAAAACTGTTTTTT	CASSQGFGQYNEKLFF
TRBJ2-7	-	TRBD2	TRBV7-6	TGTGCCAGCAGCTTAGGGGCCAGCGGGAGCTACGAGCAGTACTTC	CASSLGASGSYEQYF
TRBJ1-1	-	-	TRBV19	TGTGCCAGTAGTCCATCCCTGGGGGCGAAGAACACTGAAGCTTTCTTT	CASSPSLGAKNTEAFF
TRBJ1-2	once	-	TRBV5-1	TGCGCCAGCAGCTTGGCTCAGGGTGGAGACGGCTACACCTTC	CASSLAQGGDGYTF
TRBJ2-5	-	-	TRBV18	TGTGCCAGCTCACCACGGGCAGAGACCCAGTACTTC	CASSPRAETQYF
TRBJ1-5	-	-	TRBV19	TGTGCCAGTAGTAGGGCAGGGAATAACCAGCCCCAGCATTTT	CASSRAGNNQPQHF
TRBJ1-5	once	TRBD1	TRBV11-3	TGTGCCAGCAGCGTGGGACAGGGGGACCAGCATTTT	CASSVGQGDQHF
TRBJ2-3	-	TRBD2	TRBV5-4	TGTGCCAGCAGCCCTAAGACTAGCGGGACCCCAATTTATACGCAGTATTTT	CASSPKTSGTPIYTQYF
TRBJ1-2	-	-	TRBV5-1	TGCGCCAGCAGCTTGTTCCAGGGCAGTGGCTACACCTTC	CASSLFQGSGYTF
TRBJ1-1	-	TRBD1	TRBV27	TGTGCCAGCAGAGTACAGGGGATGAACACTGAAGCTTTCTTT	CASRVQGMNTEAFF
TRBJ2-7	-	TRBD2	TRBV19	TGTGCCACCAGTCGTAGCGGGGCCTACGAGCAGTACTTC	CATSRSGAYEQYF
TRBJ2-7	-	TRBD2	TRBV6-5	TGTGCCAGCAGTTTAGCTAGCGGAAGCTCCTACGAGCAGTACTTC	CASSLASGSSYEQYF
TRBJ2-4	-	TRBD2	TRBV2	TGTGCCACCCAACGGCTGGTAACTAGCGGAAACATTCAGTACTTC	CATQRLVTSGNIQYF
TRBJ2-7	-	TRBD1	TRBV19	TGTGCCAGTAGCTCAGGGGGAACCTACGAGCAGTACTTC	CASSSGGTYEQYF
TRBJ1-2	-	TRBD1	TRBV7-9	TGTGCCAGCAGCTCCGGGACAGGGGGTTATGGCTACACCTTC	CASSSGTGGYGYTF
TRBJ2-5	-	-	TRBV15	TGTGCCACCAGCAGAGCCCCACTAGCTGGAGAGACCCAGTACTTC	CATSRAPLAGETQYF
TRBJ2-7	-	-	TRBV4-1	TGCGCCAGCAGCCAAGTTGGAGGCTACGAGCAGTACTTC	CASSQVGGYEQYF